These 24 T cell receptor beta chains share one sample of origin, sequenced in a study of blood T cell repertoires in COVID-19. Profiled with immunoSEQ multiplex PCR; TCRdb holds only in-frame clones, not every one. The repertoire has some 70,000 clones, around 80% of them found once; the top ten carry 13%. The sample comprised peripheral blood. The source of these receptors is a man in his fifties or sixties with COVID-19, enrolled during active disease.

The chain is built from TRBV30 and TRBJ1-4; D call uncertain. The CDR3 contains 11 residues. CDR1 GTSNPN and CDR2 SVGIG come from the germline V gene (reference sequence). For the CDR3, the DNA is TGTGCACTACGCAGCCCCGAAAAACTGTTTTTT. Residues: CALRSPEKLFF.

The CDR3 spells CATSRAGERDSYEQYF. In DNA, the CDR3 is TGTGCCACCAGTCGGGCTGGCGAGCGGGACTCCTACGAGCAGTACTTC. The chain employs TRBV15 and TRBJ2-7; 7 bases match TRBD2. The CDR3 contains 16 residues. V lost 6 bases and J lost 0; bases outside the gene matches: 11. Germline values: CDR1 LNHNV, CDR2 YYDKDF (reference sequence).

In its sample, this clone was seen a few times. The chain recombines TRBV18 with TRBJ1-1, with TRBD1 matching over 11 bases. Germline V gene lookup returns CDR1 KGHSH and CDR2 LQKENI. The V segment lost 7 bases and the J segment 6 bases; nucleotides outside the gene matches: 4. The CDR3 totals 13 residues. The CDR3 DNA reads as TGTGCCAGCTATGGACAGGGGGCGGCTGAAGCTTTCTTT. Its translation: CASYGQGAAEAFF.

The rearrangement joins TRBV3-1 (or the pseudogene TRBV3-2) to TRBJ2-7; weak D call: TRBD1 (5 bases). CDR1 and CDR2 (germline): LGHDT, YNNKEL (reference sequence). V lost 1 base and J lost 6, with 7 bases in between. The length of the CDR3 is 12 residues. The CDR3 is CASSQVRAEQYF. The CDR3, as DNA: TGTGCCAGCAGCCAAGTCAGGGCCGAGCAGTACTTC.

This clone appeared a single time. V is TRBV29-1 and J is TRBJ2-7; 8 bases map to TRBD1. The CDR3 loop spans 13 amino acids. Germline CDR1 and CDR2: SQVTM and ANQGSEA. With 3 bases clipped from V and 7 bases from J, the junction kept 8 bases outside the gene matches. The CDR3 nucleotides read TGCAGCGTTGACCCGCAGGGGGCAGGAGAGCAGTACTTC. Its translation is CSVDPQGAGEQYF.

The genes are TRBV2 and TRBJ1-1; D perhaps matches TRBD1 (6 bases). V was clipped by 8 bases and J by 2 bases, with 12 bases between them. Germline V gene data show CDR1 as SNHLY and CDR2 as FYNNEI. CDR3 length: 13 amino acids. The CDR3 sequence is CASLRQANTEAFF. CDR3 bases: TGTGCCAGCTTACGACAGGCTAACACTGAAGCTTTCTTT.

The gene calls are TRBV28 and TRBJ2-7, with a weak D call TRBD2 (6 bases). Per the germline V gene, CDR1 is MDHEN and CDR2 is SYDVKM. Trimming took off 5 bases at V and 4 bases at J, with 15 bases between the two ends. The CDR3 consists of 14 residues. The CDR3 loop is CASSRPGLEYEQYF. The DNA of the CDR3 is TGTGCCAGCAGTAGGCCGGGACTTGAATACGAGCAGTACTTC.

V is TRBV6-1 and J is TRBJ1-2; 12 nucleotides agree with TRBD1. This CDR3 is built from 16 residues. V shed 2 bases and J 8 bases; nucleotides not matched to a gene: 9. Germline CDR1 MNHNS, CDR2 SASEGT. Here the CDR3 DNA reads TGTGCCAGCAGTGAAATGGGGGACAGGGGGCGGGGGGGCTACACCTTC. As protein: CASSEMGDRGRGGYTF.

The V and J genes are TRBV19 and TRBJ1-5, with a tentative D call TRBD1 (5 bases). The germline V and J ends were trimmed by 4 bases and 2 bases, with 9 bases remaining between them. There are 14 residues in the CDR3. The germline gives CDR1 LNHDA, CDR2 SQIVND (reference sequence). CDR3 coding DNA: TGTGCCAGTAGTAGCGGAGGGGGCAATCAGCCCCAGCATTTT. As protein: CASSSGGGNQPQHF.

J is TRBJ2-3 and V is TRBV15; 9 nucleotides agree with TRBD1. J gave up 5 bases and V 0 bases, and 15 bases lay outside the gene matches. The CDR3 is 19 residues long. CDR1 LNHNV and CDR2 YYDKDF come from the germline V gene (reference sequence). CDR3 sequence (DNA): TGTGCCACCAGCAGAGATCGGAAATCCGGGACAGGGCCCAAAGATACGCAGTATTTT. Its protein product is CATSRDRKSGTGPKDTQYF.

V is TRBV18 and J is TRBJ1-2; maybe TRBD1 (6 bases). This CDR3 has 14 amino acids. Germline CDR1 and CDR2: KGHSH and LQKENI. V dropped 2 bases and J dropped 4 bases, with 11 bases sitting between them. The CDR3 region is CASSPSQGLYGYTF. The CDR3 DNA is TGTGCCAGCTCACCATCCCAGGGGCTCTATGGCTACACCTTC.

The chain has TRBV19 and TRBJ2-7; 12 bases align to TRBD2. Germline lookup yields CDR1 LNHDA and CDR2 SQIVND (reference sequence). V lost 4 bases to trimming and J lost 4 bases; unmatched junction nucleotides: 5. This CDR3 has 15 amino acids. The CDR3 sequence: CASSRRLAGVYEQYF. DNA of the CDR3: TGTGCCAGTAGTAGACGACTAGCGGGAGTTTACGAGCAGTACTTC.

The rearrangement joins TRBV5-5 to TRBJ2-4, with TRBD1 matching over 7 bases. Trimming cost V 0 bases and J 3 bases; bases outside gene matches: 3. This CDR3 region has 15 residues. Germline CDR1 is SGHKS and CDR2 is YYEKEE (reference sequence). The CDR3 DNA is TGTGCCAGCAGCTTGGCGGGGACAGTCAAAAACATTCAGTACTTC. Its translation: CASSLAGTVKNIQYF.

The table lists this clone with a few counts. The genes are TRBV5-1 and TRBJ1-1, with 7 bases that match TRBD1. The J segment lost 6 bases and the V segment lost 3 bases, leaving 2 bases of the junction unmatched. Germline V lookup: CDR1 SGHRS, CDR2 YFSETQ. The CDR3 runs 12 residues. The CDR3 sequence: CASSSQGSEAFF. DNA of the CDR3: TGCGCCAGCAGCTCACAGGGGTCTGAAGCTTTCTTT.

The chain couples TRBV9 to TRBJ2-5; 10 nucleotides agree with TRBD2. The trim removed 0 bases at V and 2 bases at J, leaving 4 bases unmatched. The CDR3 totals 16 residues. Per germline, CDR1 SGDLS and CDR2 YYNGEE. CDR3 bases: TGTGCCAGCAGCGTAGCTCCACTAGCGGGGCAAGAGACCCAGTACTTC. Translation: CASSVAPLAGQETQYF.

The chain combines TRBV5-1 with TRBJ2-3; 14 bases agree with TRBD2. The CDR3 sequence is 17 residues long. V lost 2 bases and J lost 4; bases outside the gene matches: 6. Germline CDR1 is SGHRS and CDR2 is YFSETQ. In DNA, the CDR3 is TGCGCCAGCAGCTTTGGGACTAGCGGGAGAGGCGCAGATACGCAGTATTTT. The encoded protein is CASSFGTSGRGADTQYF. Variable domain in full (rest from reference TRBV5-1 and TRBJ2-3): KAGVTQTPRYLIKTRGQQVTLSCSPISGHRSVSWYQQTPGQGLQFLFEYFSETQRNKGNFPGRFSGRQFSNSRSEMNVSTLELGDSALYLCASSFGTSGRGADTQYFGPGTRLTVL.

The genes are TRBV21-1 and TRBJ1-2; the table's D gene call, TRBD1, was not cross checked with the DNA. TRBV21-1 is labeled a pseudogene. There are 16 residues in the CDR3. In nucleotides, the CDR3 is TGTGCCAGCAGCAAAGCCCCGACAGGGGGCCGGAGGGGCTACACCTTC. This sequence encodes CASSKAPTGGRRGYTF.

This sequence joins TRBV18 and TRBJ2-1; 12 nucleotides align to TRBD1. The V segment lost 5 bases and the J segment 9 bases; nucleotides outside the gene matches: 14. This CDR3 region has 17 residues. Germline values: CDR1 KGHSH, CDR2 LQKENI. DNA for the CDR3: TGTGCCAGCTCAAGGGACAGGGGGCGCCGGCTTGGGCTTGAGCAGTTCTTC. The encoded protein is CASSRDRGRRLGLEQFF.

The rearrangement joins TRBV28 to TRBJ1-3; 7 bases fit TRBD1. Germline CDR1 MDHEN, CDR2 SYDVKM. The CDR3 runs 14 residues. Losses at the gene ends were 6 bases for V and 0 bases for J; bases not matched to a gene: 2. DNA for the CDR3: TGTGCCAGCAGGGGACAGAACTCTGGAAACACCATATATTTT. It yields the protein CASRGQNSGNTIYF.

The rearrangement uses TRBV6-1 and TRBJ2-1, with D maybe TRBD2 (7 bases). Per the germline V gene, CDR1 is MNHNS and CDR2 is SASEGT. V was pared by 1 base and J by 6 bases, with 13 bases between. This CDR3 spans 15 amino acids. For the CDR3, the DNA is TGTGCCAGCAGTGAAGAGGAGGGAGGGGGCAATGAGCAGTTCTTC. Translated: CASSEEEGGGNEQFF.

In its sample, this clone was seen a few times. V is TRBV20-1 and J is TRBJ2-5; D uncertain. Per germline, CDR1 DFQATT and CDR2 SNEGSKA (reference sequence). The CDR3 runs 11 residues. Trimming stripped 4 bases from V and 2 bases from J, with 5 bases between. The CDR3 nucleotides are TGCAGTGCTAACAGACAAGAGACCCAGTACTTC. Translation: CSANRQETQYF.

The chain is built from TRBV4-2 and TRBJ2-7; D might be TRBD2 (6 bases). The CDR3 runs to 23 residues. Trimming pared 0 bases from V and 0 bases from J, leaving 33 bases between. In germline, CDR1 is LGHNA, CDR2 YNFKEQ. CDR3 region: CASSQESVPLGDSQFISSYEQYF. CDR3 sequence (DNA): TGTGCCAGCAGCCAAGAATCGGTACCATTAGGGGACTCACAATTTATAAGCTCCTACGAGCAGTACTTC.

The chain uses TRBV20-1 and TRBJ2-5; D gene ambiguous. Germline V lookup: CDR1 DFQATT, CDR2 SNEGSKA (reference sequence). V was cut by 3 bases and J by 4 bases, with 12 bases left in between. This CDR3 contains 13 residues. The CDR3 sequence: CSASTTPGETQYF. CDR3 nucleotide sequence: TGCAGTGCTAGTACGACACCCGGAGAGACCCAGTACTTC.

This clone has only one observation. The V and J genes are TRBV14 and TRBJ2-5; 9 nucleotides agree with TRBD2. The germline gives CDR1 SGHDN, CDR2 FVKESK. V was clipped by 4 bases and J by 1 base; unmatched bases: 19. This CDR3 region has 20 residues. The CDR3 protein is CASSRWDPGRRGRAQETQYF. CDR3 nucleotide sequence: TGTGCCAGCAGCCGGTGGGACCCAGGAAGACGCGGGAGGGCCCAAGAGACCCAGTACTTC.